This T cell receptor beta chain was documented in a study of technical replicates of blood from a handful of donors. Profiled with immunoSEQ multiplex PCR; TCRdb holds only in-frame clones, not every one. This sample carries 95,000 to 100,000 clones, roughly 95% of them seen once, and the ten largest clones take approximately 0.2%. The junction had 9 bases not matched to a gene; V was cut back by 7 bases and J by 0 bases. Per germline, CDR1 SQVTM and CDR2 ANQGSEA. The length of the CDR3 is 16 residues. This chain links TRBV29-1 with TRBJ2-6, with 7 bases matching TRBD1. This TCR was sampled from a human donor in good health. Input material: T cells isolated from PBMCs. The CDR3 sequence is CSARTGDHSGANVLTF. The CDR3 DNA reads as TGCAGCGCCAGAACAGGGGATCACTCTGGGGCCAACGTCCTGACTTTC.